These T cell receptor beta chains were read from a single sample in a study of control samples from healthy donors and cancer patients. Only in-frame clones appear in the TCRdb table, and some are missing; sequencing was by immunoSEQ multiplex PCR. The sample carries around 82,000 clones, 87% recorded once. The specimen was blood. The receptors derive from a middle-aged man in good health. Each CDR3 is given with its conserved first and last residue. A D gene is named only where the DNA matches it firmly. Part of the rows lack a size; the others show once, few, many or a class for expanded clones.

d_call j_call v_call clone_size cdr3_aa cdr3_nt
TRBD1 TRBJ1-2 TRBV24-1 . CATSDLEAGGLYGYTF TGTGCCACCAGTGATTTGGAGGCAGGGGGTCTCTATGGCTACACCTTC
. TRBJ1-3 TRBV6-5 . CASSLGGYGNTIYF TGTGCCAGCAGTTTGGGGGGCTACGGAAACACCATATATTTT
TRBD2 TRBJ2-1 TRBV5-4 once CASSLGPGLAVSNEQFF TGTGCCAGCAGCTTGGGACCGGGACTAGCGGTTTCTAATGAGCAGTTCTTC
. TRBJ1-4 TRBV9 . CASSDRVANEKLFF TGTGCCAGCAGCGACAGGGTCGCTAATGAAAAACTGTTTTTT
. TRBJ1-6 TRBV19 . CASIENLAESYNSPLHF TGTGCCAGTATTGAGAACCTGGCCGAGAGCTATAATTCACCCCTCCACTTT
. TRBJ1-5 TRBV12-3/TRBV12-4 once CAAAASREQPQHF TGTGCCGCTGCCGCCTCCCGGGAGCAGCCCCAGCATTTT
. TRBJ2-5 TRBV15 . CATSRRGRGGRETQYF TGTGCCACCAGCAGGCGGGGAAGAGGGGGCCGGGAGACCCAGTACTTC
TRBD2 TRBJ2-1 TRBV15 . CATSRDTLRTSGRENNEQFF TGTGCCACCAGCAGAGATACTTTAAGAACTAGCGGGAGGGAAAACAATGAGCAGTTCTTC
TRBD2 TRBJ2-3 TRBV7-3 . CASTETGGITDTQYF TGTGCCAGCACCGAAACGGGGGGAATCACAGATACGCAGTATTTT
. TRBJ1-2 TRBV9 . CASSDPGRANYGYTF TGTGCCAGCAGCGATCCCGGCAGAGCTAACTATGGCTACACCTTC
. TRBJ1-1 TRBV11-3 . CASSFRGENTEAFF TGTGCCAGCAGCTTCCGTGGGGAGAACACTGAAGCTTTCTTT
. TRBJ1-5 TRBV21-1 . CASSPLGFQRGQPQHF TGTGCCAGCAGCCCTCTGGGCTTTCAGAGGGGTCAGCCCCAGCATTTT
TRBD1 TRBJ2-5 TRBV11-3 . CASSLAFDRGGETQYF TGTGCCAGCAGCTTAGCCTTCGACAGGGGTGGAGAGACCCAGTACTTC
. TRBJ2-5 TRBV5-6 . CASSRRETQYF TGTGCCAGCAGCCGACGGGAGACCCAGTACTTC
. TRBJ2-5 TRBV7-2 . CASSFTGQETQYF TGTGCCAGCAGCTTTACGGGGCAAGAGACCCAGTACTTC
. TRBJ2-2 TRBV7-7 . CASSAGANTGELFF TGTGCTAGCAGTGCAGGGGCGAACACCGGGGAGCTGTTTTTT
. TRBJ2-2 TRBV5-4 . CASRDYRDTGELFF TGTGCCAGCCGAGACTACCGGGACACCGGGGAGCTGTTTTTT
. TRBJ1-6 TRBV5-1 . CASSSEGLNSPLHF TGCGCCAGCAGCTCGGAGGGCCTAAATTCACCCCTCCACTTT
TRBD1 TRBJ2-3 TRBV7-8 . CASSPSGTGETDTQYF TGTGCCAGCAGCCCGAGTGGGACAGGGGAAACAGATACGCAGTATTTT
. TRBJ1-2 TRBV9 . CASSTWTVPNYGYTF TGTGCCAGCAGCACCTGGACGGTCCCTAACTATGGCTACACCTTC
TRBD2 TRBJ2-1 TRBV18 . CASSPRARGLGNNEQFF TGTGCCAGCTCACCACGGGCGAGGGGACTAGGTAACAATGAGCAGTTCTTC
. TRBJ1-3 TRBV5-1 . CASSLDGGRGGNTIYF TGCGCCAGCAGCTTGGACGGCGGCAGGGGTGGAAACACCATATATTTT
. TRBJ2-3 TRBV11-3 . CASSSERNTQYF TGTGCCAGCAGCTCCGAGCGGAATACGCAGTATTTT
TRBD1 TRBJ2-2 TRBV10-3 few CAISDSKGQGGSGELFF TGTGCCATCAGTGATTCGAAAGGACAGGGGGGTTCCGGGGAGCTGTTTTTT
. TRBJ2-7 TRBV30 . CAWSVQYEQYF TGTGCCTGGAGTGTACAGTACGAGCAGTACTTC
TRBD1 TRBJ2-4 TRBV30 . CAWSETGGQNIQYF TGTGCCTGGAGTGAGACAGGGGGGCAAAACATTCAGTACTTC
TRBD2 TRBJ2-3 TRBV12-5 . CASGLYSGGPGTQYF TGTGCTAGTGGTTTGTATAGCGGGGGGCCAGGGACGCAGTATTTT
. TRBJ2-7 TRBV2 once CASSEAQEKQYF TGTGCCAGCAGTGAAGCGCAAGAAAAGCAGTACTTC